This T cell receptor beta chain stems from a study of T-cell reconstitution after alpha-beta-depleted transplantation in children. Whole-study findings and limits: Reportedly, roughly two months post-transplant, alpha-beta T cells arose from several hundred expanded graft clones. Among T cells one year after transplant, newly produced cells accounted for most counts and diversity.

The TCRbeta library incorporated unique molecular identifiers. TCRdb re-derived calls from the PCR reads in MiXCR, one entry per CDR3 protein. This table holds roughly 570,000 distinct CDR3 sequences, 27% found once. The CDR3 is made up of 12 amino acids. Germline lookup yields CDR1 DFQATT and CDR2 SNEGSKA (reference sequence). V was shortened by 5 bases and J by 11 bases, with 13 bases between the two germline ends. This clonotype was counted a few times. Its antigen is unidentified. V and J are TRBV20-1 and TRBJ1-6, with TRBD1 as a possible D gene (5 bases). The TCR sequence derives from a boy under two years old with Wiskott-Aldrich syndrome, due to receive a stem cell transplant. The specimen was PBMCs, collected before TCRalphabeta/CD19-depleted stem cell transplant. The CDR3 loop is CSAARDLAPLHF. The CDR3 coding sequence is TGCAGTGCTGCCCGGGACCTAGCACCCCTCCACTTT.